This T cell receptor beta chain was retrieved from a study of brain T cells in children with intractable seizures (dated by TCRdb to the early 2020s). Background for the entire study: Resected brain tissue from about 48 pediatric epilepsy surgery cases was initially screened for immune gene transcripts with a NanoString immunology panel. About 70% of the 12 selected surgery cases also had pre-surgery blood sequenced, which left four cases with brain tissue only. Study-wide conclusions, independent of this receptor: Viral specificity was inferred only from CDR3 sequence similarity, and patients' HCMV serostatus was unknown. Because pre- and post-surgery blood were sequenced to different depths, clones absent from the pre-surgery sample may reflect undersampling.

From a lookup of the germline V gene, CDR1 and CDR2 are MGHRA and YSYEKL. Ends trimmed: V by 2 bases, J by 3 bases; bases unmatched to a gene: 7. The CDR3 goes from the cysteine to the phenylalanine over 16 residues. The retained sequence is limited to the CDR3, 48 bases, with the frame set at the first base. TCR beta chain sequences were generated from genomic DNA using the immunoSEQ assay. For the original study's pipeline: CDR3 sequences that did not begin with the conserved framework cysteine at position 104 were removed manually. Clonality was calculated as one minus the normalized Shannon's Diversity Index, with values ranging from 0 (maximal diversity) to 1 (oligoclonal). Chi-squared comparison-of-proportions tests were used to check whether the frequency of the same CDR3 differed between samples, for example brain versus blood. Public clonotypes were found by searching immuneACCESS, and the VDJdb browser was used to assess similarity to known antiviral clonotypes. TCRdb limited this immuneACCESS table to in-frame rearrangements with V and J called. A share of clones is missing; checked studies link under half to unresolved V genes, and the rest is unexplained. Clonal size and the V and J genes are those of that table, whereas D and trimming came from the DNA. This sample lists about 340,000 clones; over 90% were detected once. Approximately 5% of the sample is held by the ten biggest clonotypes.

Interpreted using the paper, the time point label stands for: blood from clinic visit 5 months post-surgery; TSC patient then seizure free. The surgery cases with the highest brain T cell transcript signatures were chosen for TCR beta chain sequencing of brain tissue, and also of blood when blood was available. Before surgery, patients had received at least one anti-epileptic drug. The TCR-sequenced patients were children whose drug-resistant epilepsy was caused by tuberous sclerosis complex, focal cortical dysplasia, Rasmussen encephalitis or hemimegalencephaly. Bulk genomic DNA was isolated from unsorted brain tissue and whole blood using the Monarch genomic DNA purification kit. For this clone: Its antigen is currently not known. Base quality data are lacking; no much larger clone is found one base away.

The specimen was peripheral blood, collected approximately 5 months after surgery. This receptor was taken from a boy in the first two years of life with tuberous sclerosis and intractable seizures. The chain uses TRBV4-1 and TRBJ2-5, and 9 junctional nucleotides match TRBD2. The DNA is as follows: TGCGCCAGCAGCCAAAGACTAGCGGAGAGGGAAGAGACCCAGTACTTC. The resulting protein is CASSQRLAEREETQYF.